The entry below describes one T cell receptor beta chain. Its target is not known. V was shortened by 2 bases and J by 4 bases, with 9 bases between the two germline ends. The V gene's germline CDR1 is SGHDT and CDR2 YYEEEE. The CDR3 is made up of 13 amino acids. Measured with immunoSEQ multiplex PCR; TCRdb has only the in-frame clones, and not every one. The table includes 52,000 or so clones, 60% to 75% detected once. The source of the sample is a study of CD4+ T cells in melanoma. Study-level findings and limits: CD8+ T cell, macrophage and B cell function reportedly correlated with neoantigen-specific CD4+ T cells. In melanoma, neoantigen-specific CD4+ T cells reportedly differed in differentiation state.

The V and J genes are TRBV5-6 and TRBJ1-1; D gene ambiguous. Sequenced sample: tumor tissue. This clonotype originated in a human donor with melanoma. CDR3 loop: CASSFRTTTEAFF. The CDR3, as DNA: TGTGCCAGCAGCTTCCGCACCACCACTGAAGCTTTCTTT.